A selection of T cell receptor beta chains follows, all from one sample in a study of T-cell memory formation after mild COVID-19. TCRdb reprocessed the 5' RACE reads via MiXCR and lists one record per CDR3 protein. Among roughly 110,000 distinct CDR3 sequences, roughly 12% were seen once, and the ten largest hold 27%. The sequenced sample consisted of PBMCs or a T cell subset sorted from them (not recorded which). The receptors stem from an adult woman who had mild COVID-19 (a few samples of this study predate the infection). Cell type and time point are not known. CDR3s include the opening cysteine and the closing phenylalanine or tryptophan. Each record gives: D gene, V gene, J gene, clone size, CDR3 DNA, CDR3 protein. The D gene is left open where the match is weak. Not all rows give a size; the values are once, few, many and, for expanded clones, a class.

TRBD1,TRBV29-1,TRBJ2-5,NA,TGCAGCGTGGGACAGCAAGAGACCCAGTACTTC,CSVGQQETQYF
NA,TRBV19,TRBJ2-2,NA,TGTGCCAGTAGTCGGGCTACTGGCGGGGAGCTGTTTTTT,CASSRATGGELFF
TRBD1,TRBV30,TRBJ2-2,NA,TGTGCCTGGAGTGGGACAGGGGATCACGGGGAGCTGTTTTTT,CAWSGTGDHGELFF
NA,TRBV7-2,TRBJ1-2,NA,TGTGCCAGCAGCTCTTACTTTTACGGCTACACCTTC,CASSSYFYGYTF
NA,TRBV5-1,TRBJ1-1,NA,TGCGCCAGCAGCTTGGAAGGACCCCAAGCTTTCTTT,CASSLEGPQAFF
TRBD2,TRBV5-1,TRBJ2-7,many,TGCGCCAGCAGGCCGAACAACCTAGCGGGTCTCTACGAGCAGTACTTC,CASRPNNLAGLYEQYF
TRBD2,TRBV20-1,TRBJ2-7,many,TGCAGTGCTAGCACTAGCGACTCCTACGAGCAGTACTTC,CSASTSDSYEQYF
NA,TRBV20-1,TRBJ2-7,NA,TGCAGTGCTAGAGATCGCGCACCCTACGAGCAGTACTTC,CSARDRAPYEQYF
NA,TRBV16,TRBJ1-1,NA,TGTGCCAGCAGCCAAGGCTCACTCGGGGTGGGCACTGAAGCTTTCTTT,CASSQGSLGVGTEAFF
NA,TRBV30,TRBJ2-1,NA,TGTGCCTGGAGTGTCAGGGTATCCGGTTACAATGAGCAGTTCTTC,CAWSVRVSGYNEQFF
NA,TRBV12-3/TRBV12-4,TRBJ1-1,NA,TGTGCCAGCAGTTTAGCGGCGTCCGCGGAAGCTTTCTTT,CASSLAASAEAFF
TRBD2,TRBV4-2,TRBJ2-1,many,TGTGCCAGCAGCCAAGATACCGGGAGGTTGAGCAATGAGCAGTTCTTC,CASSQDTGRLSNEQFF
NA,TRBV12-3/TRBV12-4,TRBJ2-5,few,TGTGCCAGCAGTTTGTCTGGTGGCGGGGGCCGTACGGGGACCCAGTACTTC,CASSLSGGGGRTGTQYF
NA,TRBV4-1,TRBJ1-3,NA,TGCGCCAGCAGCCCTATTGATTCTGGAAACACCATATATTTT,CASSPIDSGNTIYF
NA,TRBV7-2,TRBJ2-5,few,TGTGCCAGCAGCCCGAGAGCGGGTGTACTTCGGGAAGAGACCCAGTACTTC,CASSPRAGVLREETQYF
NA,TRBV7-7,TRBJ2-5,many,TGTGCTAGCAGCTTAGCCCTAAGGACAGTCTTTTCCCAAGAGACCCAGTACTTC,CASSLALRTVFSQETQYF
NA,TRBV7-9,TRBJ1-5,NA,TGTGCCAGCAGCTCAATGGGGAGCAATCAGCCCCAGCATTTT,CASSSMGSNQPQHF
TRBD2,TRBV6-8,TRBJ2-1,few,TGTGCCAGCAGTTACAGAACCCTGGGACTAGGCCTGTACAATGAGCAGTTCTTC,CASSYRTLGLGLYNEQFF
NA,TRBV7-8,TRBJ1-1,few,TGTGCCAGCAGCCCCGGCACACACAGGGAGGGAGACACTGAAGCTTTCTTT,CASSPGTHREGDTEAFF
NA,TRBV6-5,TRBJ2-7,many,TGTGCCAGCAGTTATGAGGGGCCTAGCTCCTACGAGCAGTACTTC,CASSYEGPSSYEQYF
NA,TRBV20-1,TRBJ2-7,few,TGCAGTGCTAGAGAACGAAGGGGGAACGAGCAGTACTTC,CSARERRGNEQYF
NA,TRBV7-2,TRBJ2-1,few,TGTGCCAGCAGCTCCCGTAGCGTCATCTCCTACAATGAGCAGTTCTTC,CASSSRSVISYNEQFF
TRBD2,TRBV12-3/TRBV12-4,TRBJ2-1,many,TGTGCCAGCAGTTTAGGCGGGAGGGCCAATGAGCAGTTCTTC,CASSLGGRANEQFF
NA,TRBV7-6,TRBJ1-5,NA,TGTGCCAGCAGCTTAGGAACAGAGGGTCAGCCCCAGCATTTT,CASSLGTEGQPQHF
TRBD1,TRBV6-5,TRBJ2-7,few,TGTGCCAGCAGTTCACAGCACGTAGACAGGGGAAGTGAGCAGTACTTC,CASSSQHVDRGSEQYF
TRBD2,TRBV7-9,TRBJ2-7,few,TGTGCCAGCAGCATAGGACTAGCGGGAACTCTCGAGCAGTACTTC,CASSIGLAGTLEQYF
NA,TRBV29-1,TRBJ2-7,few,TGCAGCGTTGGTCAGGACCCCTACGAGCAGTACTTC,CSVGQDPYEQYF